This T cell receptor (beta chain) was identified during a study of T cell repertoires in cytomegalovirus infection. As for the study in general: The authors relied on CMV epitopes, both recently identified HLA-C-restricted and well-studied HLA-B-restricted. TCR beta signatures that were public indicated CMV infection and matching HLA type.

This clonotype was counted a few times. The antigen remains undetermined. This CDR3 has 14 amino acids. Trimming took off 1 base at V and 0 bases at J, with 7 bases between the two ends. From germline, CDR1 is ENHRY and CDR2 SYGVKD. One entry per CDR3 protein, called by TCRdb with MiXCR from the reads. The sample lists around 750,000 distinct CDR3 sequences, roughly 33% occurring once. This specimen consisted of cultured CD8+ T cells from PBMCs, obtained from culture after CMV antigen stimulation. The receptor was derived from a human donor in good health (CMV status not recorded). Some clones in this sample may be carry-over from other donors' samples. The chain is built from TRBV10-3 and TRBJ2-7; D is unclear. The CDR3 region has the DNA TGTGCCATCAGTGAGTTGAGACACTCCTACGAGCAGTACTTC. It encodes CAISELRHSYEQYF.